A single sample gave rise to the 17 T cell receptor beta chains below, sequenced in a study of patients and donors after allogeneic stem cell transplantation. TCRdb re-called the RT-PCR reads with MiXCR, one entry per CDR3 protein. The repertoire holds some 880,000 distinct CDR3 sequences, with roughly 18% as singletons. Sequenced material: blood, either unsorted or a sorted T cell fraction (not recorded which). Receptors were obtained from a human donor who was either an allogeneic HSCT recipient or a stem cell or donor lymphocyte infusion donor (not recorded which). It is not recorded whose cells these are; they may come from a transplant donor.

This clonotype was counted at least ten times. CDR3 in amino acids: CASSGTNSNQPQHF. Here the CDR3 DNA reads TGTGCCAGCAGTGGGACAAATAGCAATCAGCCCCAGCATTTT. The chain couples TRBV12-3 or TRBV12-4 to TRBJ1-5; D possibly corresponds to TRBD1 (6 bases). The CDR3 spans 14 residues. The V end was cut by 5 bases, the J end by 0 bases, with 8 bases between.

This clonotype was observed a handful of times. The rearrangement uses TRBV5-1 and TRBJ2-6, with no clear D. V lost 0 bases and J lost 3, with 1 base in between. Germline V gene lookup returns CDR1 SGHRS and CDR2 YFSETQ. The CDR3 loop spans 13 amino acids. As DNA, the CDR3 is TGCGCCAGCAGCTTGGATGGGGCCAACGTCCTGACTTTC. Translated, it gives CASSLDGANVLTF.

This clonotype was seen many times. The DNA of the CDR3 is TGTGCCAGCAGCCAAGATGGGACTGACTACAATGAGCAGTTCTTC. Encoded protein: CASSQDGTDYNEQFF. This chain joins TRBV3-1 and TRBJ2-1; tentative D call: TRBD2 (6 bases). Germline V lookup: CDR1 LGHDT, CDR2 YNNKEL (reference sequence). The CDR3 is 15 residues long. V shed 0 bases and J shed 3 bases, with 9 bases lying between them.

There are many counts of this clonotype. This chain uses TRBV5-1 with TRBJ2-7; TRBD1 agrees at 9 bases. CDR3 length: 14 amino acids. Trimming took 5 bases from V and 4 from J; bases not matched to a gene: 7. Germline values: CDR1 SGHRS, CDR2 YFSETQ. In nucleotides, the CDR3 is TGCGCCAGCAGGTCCGGGACAGGGAGGTACGAGCAGTACTTC. Translating it yields CASRSGTGRYEQYF.

There are a few counts of this clonotype. The chain links TRBV27 to TRBJ2-5, with D possibly called TRBD1 or TRBD2 (7 bases each). The CDR3 runs 16 residues. The germline V gene has CDR1 MNHEY and CDR2 SMNVEV (reference sequence). V lost 2 bases and J 2 bases, leaving 15 bases between the germline ends. CDR3 loop: CASSLRGRGGQETQYF. The CDR3 bases are TGTGCCAGCAGTTTAAGGGGCAGGGGGGGACAAGAGACCCAGTACTTC.

The chain carries TRBV20-1 and TRBJ1-4; TRBD1 matches at 8 bases. This CDR3 region has 13 residues. V lost 6 bases and J lost 8; bases outside the gene matches: 8. Germline values: CDR1 DFQATT, CDR2 SNEGSKA (reference sequence). The CDR3 DNA sequence: TGCAGTGCCCTGGACAGGGTAGGGGAAAAACTGTTTTTT. Its protein product is CSALDRVGEKLFF.

This clonotype was counted between two and nine times. This chain connects TRBV7-9 to TRBJ1-5; D gene uncertain. CDR1 and CDR2 (germline): SEHNR, FQNEAQ (reference sequence). V lost 0 bases and J 2 bases, leaving 11 bases between the germline ends. The CDR3 has 16 amino acids. CDR3 DNA sequence: TGTGCCAGCAGCTTAGCTGCTGGGTCCGGCAATCAGCCCCAGCATTTT. Encoded protein: CASSLAAGSGNQPQHF. The full variable domain, with the rest looked up from reference TRBV7-9 and TRBJ1-5, is DTGVSQNPRHKITKRGQNVTFRCDPISEHNRLYWYRQTLGQGPEFLTYFQNEAQLEKSRLLSDRFSAERPKGSFSTLEIQRTEQGDSAMYLCASSLAAGSGNQPQHFGDGTRLSIL.

In this sample, this clonotype turned up a few times. The chain employs TRBV10-3 and TRBJ2-3; 10 bases align to TRBD1. The trim removed 5 bases at V and 2 bases at J, leaving 7 bases unmatched. CDR1 and CDR2 (germline): ENHRY, SYGVKD. The CDR3 has 16 residues. The CDR3 reads CAISNDRGLNTDTQYF. Written as DNA, the CDR3 is TGTGCCATCAGTAACGACAGGGGGCTCAACACAGATACGCAGTATTTT.

In this sample, this clonotype turned up a few times. The chain employs TRBV20-1 and TRBJ2-2; D might be TRBD2 (5 bases). The CDR3 loop spans 14 amino acids. The germline V and J ends were trimmed by 4 bases and 8 bases, with 17 bases remaining between them. Germline V gene data show CDR1 as DFQATT and CDR2 as SNEGSKA (reference sequence). The CDR3 bases are TGCAGTGCTACCAGACGGACTGAAGGGGGGGAGCTGTTTTTT. Its protein is CSATRRTEGGELFF.

In this sample, this clonotype turned up a few times. This chain joins TRBV6-2 or TRBV6-3 and TRBJ2-1; 9 bases fit TRBD2. From germline, CDR1 is MNHEY and CDR2 SVGEGT. V gave up 4 bases and J gave up 4 bases; unmatched junction bases: 5. The CDR3 is made up of 15 amino acids. The CDR3 nucleotides read TGTGCCAGCAGTTCCCTAGCGGGGAGATACAATGAGCAGTTCTTC. This gives the protein CASSSLAGRYNEQFF.

The chain joins TRBV6-1 to TRBJ1-1, with no clear D. The CDR3 loop spans 14 amino acids. Trimming took 5 bases from V and 3 from J, leaving 13 bases between them. The germline CDR1 and CDR2 sequences are MNHNS and SASEGT. Here the CDR3 reads CASSLVRIDTEAFF. CDR3 in DNA: TGTGCCAGCAGTCTTGTGAGGATCGACACTGAAGCTTTCTTT.

This clonotype has more than one count but fewer than ten. V usage is TRBV20-1 and J usage is TRBJ2-7; possibly TRBD2 for D (7 bases). The V end lost 6 bases, the J end lost 7 bases, and 16 bases lay between the germline ends. The CDR3 contains 12 residues. Germline CDR1 DFQATT, CDR2 SNEGSKA (reference sequence). The CDR3 spells CSALQQGGEQYF. The DNA for the CDR3 is TGCAGTGCCTTACAACAGGGAGGGGAGCAGTACTTC.

This clonotype was recorded at least ten times. The rearrangement joins TRBV29-1 to TRBJ2-7; 7 nucleotides match TRBD1. The CDR3 spans 13 residues. The V gene end was trimmed by 7 bases and the J gene end by 5 bases; junction bases not matched to a gene: 11. Looked up from germline, CDR1 is SQVTM and CDR2 is ANQGSEA. The CDR3 region is CSARTGSVDEQYF. In DNA, the CDR3 is TGCAGCGCTCGGACAGGATCTGTGGACGAGCAGTACTTC.

The chain couples TRBV5-6 to TRBJ2-7; a possible D gene is TRBD2 (5 bases). Per the germline V gene, CDR1 is SGHDT and CDR2 is YYEEEE. V was pared by 4 bases and J by 3 bases, with 14 bases between. This CDR3 spans 14 amino acids. CDR3 coding DNA: TGTGCCAGCAGCCGAGGGCACAGTGTCTACGAGCAGTACTTC. Encoded protein: CASSRGHSVYEQYF.

V and J are TRBV30 and TRBJ2-1; D gene unclear. The CDR3 runs 11 residues. In germline, CDR1 is GTSNPN, CDR2 SVGIG (reference sequence). The ends were cut back, 5 bases at V and 7 bases at J, with 9 bases in the middle. In DNA, the CDR3 is TGTGCCTGGTTTGGTGGGAATGAGCAGTTCTTC. This codes for CAWFGGNEQFF.

The chain has TRBV7-9 and TRBJ2-1; D might be TRBD1 or TRBD2, each matching 5 bases. CDR3 length: 15 residues. V was trimmed by 3 bases and J by 7 bases, leaving 16 bases between them. Per germline, CDR1 SEHNR and CDR2 FQNEAQ (reference sequence). The CDR3 spells CASSFGTKKGNEQFF. The CDR3 DNA reads TGTGCCAGCAGCTTCGGGACGAAAAAAGGGAATGAGCAGTTCTTC. The full variable domain, in which reference TRBV7-9 and TRBJ2-1 provide the parts outside the CDR3, is DTGVSQNPRHKITKRGQNVTFRCDPISEHNRLYWYRQTLGQGPEFLTYFQNEAQLEKSRLLSDRFSAERPKGSFSTLEIQRTEQGDSAMYLCASSFGTKKGNEQFFGPGTRLTVL.

In its sample, this clonotype was seen a few times. The rearrangement uses TRBV24-1 and TRBJ2-1; 8 bases line up with TRBD2. The germline V gene has CDR1 KGHDR and CDR2 SFDVKD. Trimming took 4 bases from V and 3 from J; bases not matched to a gene: 4. The CDR3 spans 15 residues. DNA of the CDR3: TGTGCCACCAGTGAGGAGCGGGAGAGCTACAATGAGCAGTTCTTC. Translation gives CATSEERESYNEQFF.